A single T cell receptor (beta chain) is shown here with its context. It was with a sample-barcoded 5' primer and a J-beta primer mix that a second PCR of about 7 to 12 cycles was run. Every cDNA molecule bore a tag from a template-switch adaptor containing 12 random nucleotides. TCRdb recomputed calls from the 5' RACE reads with MiXCR, one row per CDR3 protein. The table lists about 1.5 million distinct CDR3 sequences, roughly 43% of them singletons, with under 5% in the top ten. The entry originates in a study of blood T cells in healthy people across ages. V dropped 3 bases and J dropped 5 bases, with 8 bases sitting between them. Per the germline V gene, CDR1 is LGHDT and CDR2 is YNNKEL (reference sequence). The CDR3 covers 13 residues.

This sequence originates from a woman under 30 in good health. V and J are TRBV3-1 and TRBJ2-1; no clear D. Sequencing used blood. CDR3 nucleotide sequence: TGTGCCAGCAGCCAGTACATTCACAATGAGCAGTTCTTC. This sequence encodes CASSQYIHNEQFF.